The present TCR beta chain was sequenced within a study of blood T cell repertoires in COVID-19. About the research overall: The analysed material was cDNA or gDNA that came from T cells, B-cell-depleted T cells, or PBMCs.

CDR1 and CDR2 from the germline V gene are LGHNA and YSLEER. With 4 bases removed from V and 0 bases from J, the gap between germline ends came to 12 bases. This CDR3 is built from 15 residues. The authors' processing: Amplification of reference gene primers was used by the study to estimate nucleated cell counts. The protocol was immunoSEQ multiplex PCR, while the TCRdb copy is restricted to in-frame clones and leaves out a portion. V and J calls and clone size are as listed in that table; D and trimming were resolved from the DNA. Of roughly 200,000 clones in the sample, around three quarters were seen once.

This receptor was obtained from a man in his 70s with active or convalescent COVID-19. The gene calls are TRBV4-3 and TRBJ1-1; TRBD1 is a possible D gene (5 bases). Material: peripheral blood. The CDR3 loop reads CASSPKGAVNTEAFF. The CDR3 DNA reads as TGCGCCAGCAGCCCAAAAGGGGCCGTGAACACTGAAGCTTTCTTT.